Here is one TCR beta chain with its context. Its antigen is undetermined. The junction differs from germline at one of its ends, possibly a read error. This CDR3 contains 12 residues. Next came a second PCR, run for roughly 6 to 11 cycles, which used a sample-barcoded 5' primer along with a J-beta primer mix. TCRdb re-analysed the 5' RACE reads in MiXCR, keeping a single row per CDR3 protein. This sample has over 1,500,000 distinct CDR3 sequences; roughly 52% occur once, and the top ten carry approximately 2%. The data originate from a study of blood T cells in healthy people across ages. Study information: Template-switching capture recovered about one barcoded beta molecule per two T cells.

Study results and caveats: Donor CMV status was unknown, possibly confounding expanded clonotype changes.

The TCR originated in a woman in her forties in good health. The chain carries TRBV12-3 or TRBV12-4 and TRBJ2-2; the D gene is possibly TRBD2 (5 bases). The source material was blood. CDR3 protein: CASTRASGEPFF. The CDR3 coding sequence is TGTGCCAGCACTCGAGCATCCGGGGAGCCGTTTTTT.